This section outlines one T cell receptor beta chain sequence together with its context. All enrollees were about 18 to 89 years old and from about two dozen US areas. Cohorts were based on clinical histories the participants reported. Cohort 3 recovered donors had two negative PCRs, clearance, or symptom resolution. The CDR3 consists of 13 residues. This specimen comes from a study of blood T cell repertoires in COVID-19. Study information: Italy, Spain and the United States were the sources of the convalescent and acute COVID-19 samples.

Clones were read by immunoSEQ multiplex PCR, and TCRdb kept only the in-frame ones, dropping some. The sample yields approximately 170,000 clones, about 90% seen once. The sample comprised PBMCs or T cells enriched from blood (not recorded which). The V call is TRBV21-1, the J call TRBJ2-6; the D call TRBD1 from the table was never checked on the DNA. TRBV21-1 is a recognized pseudogene. The sequence was collected from a woman between 18 and 30 years old who had recovered from COVID-19. The CDR3 DNA reads TGTGCCAGCAGAGGGGCTGGGGCCAACGTCCTGACTTTC. Amino acid sequence: CASRGAGANVLTF.